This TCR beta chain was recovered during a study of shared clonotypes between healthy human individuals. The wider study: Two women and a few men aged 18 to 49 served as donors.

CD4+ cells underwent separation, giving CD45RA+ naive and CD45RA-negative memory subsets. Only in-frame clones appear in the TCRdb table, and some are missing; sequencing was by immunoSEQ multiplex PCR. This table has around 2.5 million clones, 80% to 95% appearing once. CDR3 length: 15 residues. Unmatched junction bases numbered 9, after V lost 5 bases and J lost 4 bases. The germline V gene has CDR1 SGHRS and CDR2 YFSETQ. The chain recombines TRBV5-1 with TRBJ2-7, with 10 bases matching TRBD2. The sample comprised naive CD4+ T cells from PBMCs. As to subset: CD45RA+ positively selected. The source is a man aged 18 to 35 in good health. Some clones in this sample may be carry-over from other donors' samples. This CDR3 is CASSPSGREQYEQYF. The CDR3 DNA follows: TGCGCCAGCAGTCCTAGCGGGAGAGAGCAGTACGAGCAGTACTTC. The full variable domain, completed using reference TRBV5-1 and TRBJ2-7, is KAGVTQTPRYLIKTRGQQVTLSCSPISGHRSVSWYQQTPGQGLQFLFEYFSETQRNKGNFPGRFSGRQFSNSRSEMNVSTLELGDSALYLCASSPSGREQYEQYFGPGTRLTVT.